This record looks at one TCR beta chain sequence and its context. Its specific antigen is unknown. The junction shows a germline mismatch at one end, possibly a read error. The sample comes from a study of T cell responses to AZD1222 COVID-19 vaccine listed by TCRdb under 2021. About the full investigation: Because spike-specific TCR depth and breadth did not differ between the two schedules, AZD1222 recipients who got a second dose at roughly 4 weeks were pooled with those who got a second dose at roughly 12 weeks. TCR sequencing covered over 230 trial participants: 207 given two doses of AZD1222 and 26 given two doses of MenACWY control vaccine. Trial participants were enrolled by age into subgroups of 18-55, 56-69 and 70-plus years, and roughly 150, 30 and 60 TCR-sequenced participants, respectively, were included in these subgroups.

Study-wide conclusions, independent of this receptor: Conclusions about previously exposed vaccinees are limited, since just a handful of AZD1222 recipients were seropositive for SARS-CoV-2 at baseline. Because no day 14 peak-response samples were available, the repertoires could be characterized only after the peak T cell response. Nearly half of unique spike-specific TCRs reportedly recognized epitopes outside regions mutated in the B.1.351 and B.1.1.7 variants. The 56-69-year group was small, and its depth increase did not reach significance, likely because of low power. The whole spike protein was spanned by vaccine-associated CD4 TCRs, and dominant responses were seen in regions 160-218 and 743-854. A significant rise in spike-specific TCR breadth and depth was observed after two AZD1222 doses relative to day 0 and relative to MenACWY recipients. Participants were mostly white British, with more females than males. The authors suggested clonal diversity may have been underestimated.

CDR1 is given as LNHDA and CDR2 as SQIVND, both from the germline V gene (reference sequence). Inclusive of the bounding cysteine and phenylalanine, the CDR3 is 13 residues long. Solely the CDR3 DNA is kept, with 39 bases framed from the first base. What this sample's time point label stands for: baseline before first vaccination. The vaccinee samples were drawn from two UK trials, COV001 and COV002, one of which was a single-blind randomized controlled phase 2/3 trial testing AZD1222 (ChAdOx1 nCoV-19) in healthy adults. Trial participant PBMC samples were collected at day 0 and day 28 after the second dose for TCRbeta chain sequencing. The CDR3 regions of human TCRbeta chains were analyzed by immunosequencing. Per the original workflow: Repertoire TCRs were checked for matches against a reference library of SARS-CoV-2-specific TCRs that had been generated using the MIRA antigen-specificity platform. Breadth was defined as the fraction of unique TCRs that were SARS-CoV-2-associated, and depth was defined as the fraction of total T cells that were SARS-CoV-2-associated. Using the MIRA data, each spike-specific TCR was assigned both to the spike region to which the TCR was reactive and to a CD4 or CD8 class. Log10-transformed breadth and depth values were compared by one-way ANOVA with Sidak's multiple comparisons tests. TCRdb's version of the immuneACCESS table is confined to in-frame rearrangements and falls short of the full clone set. An unresolved V gene accounts for under half of the shortfall where checked; the remainder is of unknown origin. The DNA gave D and trimming, while V, J and clone size come from that table. The sample table holds fewer than 85,000 clones, of which more than 80% were seen once. 31% of the sample goes to the ten largest clones.

This sequence originates from an adult in good health. Sequenced material: peripheral blood, taken on day 0 of AZD1222 vaccination. The rearrangement combines TRBV19 with TRBJ1-2, with no reliable assignment of the D segment. The CDR3 here reads CASSIPAGTLIGF. The base sequence is TGTGCCAGTAGTATCCCGGCAGGCACCCTCATCGGCTTC. With the rest looked up from the reference TRBV19 and TRBJ1-2 genes rather than sequenced, the full variable domain is DGGITQSPKYLFRKEGQNVTLSCEQNLNHDAMYWYRQDPGQGLRLIYYSQIVNDFQKGDIAEGYSVSREKKESFPLTVTSAQKNPTAFYLCASSIPAGTLIGFGSGTRLTVV.